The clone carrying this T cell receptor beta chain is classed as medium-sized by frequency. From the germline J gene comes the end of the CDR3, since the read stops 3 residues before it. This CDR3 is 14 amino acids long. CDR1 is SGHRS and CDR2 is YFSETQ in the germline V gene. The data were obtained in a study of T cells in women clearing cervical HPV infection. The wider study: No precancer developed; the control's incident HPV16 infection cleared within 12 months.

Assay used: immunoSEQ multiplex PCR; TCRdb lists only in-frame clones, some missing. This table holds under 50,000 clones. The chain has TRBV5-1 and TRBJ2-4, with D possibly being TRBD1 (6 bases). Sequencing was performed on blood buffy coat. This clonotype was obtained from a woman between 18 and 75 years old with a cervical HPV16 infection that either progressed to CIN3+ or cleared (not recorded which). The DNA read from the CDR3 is TGCGCCAGCAGCTTGGAGGGGGTCGACTATGGT. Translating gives CASSLEGVDYG. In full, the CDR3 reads CASSLEGVDYGQYF.